These 2 T cell receptor beta chains originate from one sample sequenced in a study of blood T cell repertoires in COVID-19. Here immunoSEQ multiplex PCR was the method, and the copy in TCRdb shows in-frame clones only, minus some. Of some 150,000 clones in the sample, about 88% are singletons; the top ten hold about 11%. Sequences were obtained from peripheral blood. Receptor source: a man in his forties or fifties with active or convalescent COVID-19.

V gene TRBV5-8 combines with J gene TRBJ2-7, with D unresolved. This CDR3 region has 15 residues. The ends were cut back, 2 bases at V and 0 bases at J, with 12 bases in the middle. Looked up from germline, CDR1 is SGHTS and CDR2 is YDEGEE. The CDR3 sequence: CASSFERLSSYEQYF. CDR3 sequence (DNA): TGTGCCAGCAGCTTCGAACGCCTAAGCTCCTACGAGCAGTACTTC.

This clone came up once. This clone may be a read error of a much larger clone one base away. The chain is built from TRBV28 and TRBJ2-6; D not certain. The CDR3 totals 18 residues. V lost 5 bases, J lost 0 bases, and 17 bases lay in between. CDR1 and CDR2 (germline): MDHEN, SYDVKM. Written as DNA, the CDR3 is TGTGCCAGCAGTCAACTTGGTAGCTACGGCTCTGGGGCCAACGTCCTGACTTTC. Its translation is CASSQLGSYGSGANVLTF.